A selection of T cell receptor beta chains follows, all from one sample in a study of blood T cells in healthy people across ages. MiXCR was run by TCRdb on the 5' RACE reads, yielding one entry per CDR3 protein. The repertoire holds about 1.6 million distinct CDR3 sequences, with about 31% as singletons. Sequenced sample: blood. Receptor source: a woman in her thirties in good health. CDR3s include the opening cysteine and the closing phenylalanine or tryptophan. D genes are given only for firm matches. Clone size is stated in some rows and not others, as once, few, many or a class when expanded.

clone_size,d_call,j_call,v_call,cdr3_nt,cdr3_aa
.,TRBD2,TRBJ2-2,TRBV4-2,TGTGCCAGCAGCCCACTAGCGGGAGCGGGCACCGGGGAGCTGTTTTTT,CASSPLAGAGTGELFF
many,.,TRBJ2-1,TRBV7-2,TGTGCCAGCACCCTACGGGGGACCCGGGGTGAGCAGTTCTTC,CASTLRGTRGEQFF
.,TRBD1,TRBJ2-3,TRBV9,TGTGCCAGCAGCGAGACAGGGTGGTGGACAGATACGCAGTATTTT,CASSETGWWTDTQYF
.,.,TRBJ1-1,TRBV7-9,TGTGCCAGCAGCTTAGGGGGCAAAGAGAACACTGAAGCTTTCTTT,CASSLGGKENTEAFF
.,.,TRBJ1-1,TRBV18,TGTGCCAGCTCCCCCGGGCTTGTAACAATGTTGAACACTGAAGCTTTCTTT,CASSPGLVTMLNTEAFF
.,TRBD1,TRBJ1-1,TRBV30,TGTGCCGGAGCCAAGGGACAGGGGCCTCTGGGCACTGAAGCTTTCTTT,CAGAKGQGPLGTEAFF
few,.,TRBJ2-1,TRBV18,TGTGCCAGCTCCCAGCCTAGTCATGAGCAGTTCTTC,CASSQPSHEQFF
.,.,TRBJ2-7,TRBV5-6,TGTGCCAGCAGCTTGTTGGGGCCGCTGAACGAGCAGTACTTC,CASSLLGPLNEQYF
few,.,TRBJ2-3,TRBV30,TGTGCCTGGAAATGGGGCCACACAGATACGCAGTATTTT,CAWKWGHTDTQYF
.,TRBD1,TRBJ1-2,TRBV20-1,TGCAGTGCTATACCCCTACAGGGGGACTATGGCTACACCTTC,CSAIPLQGDYGYTF
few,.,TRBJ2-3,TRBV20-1,TGCAGTGGGGCGAGAGTTCTAGCCTCGGATACGCAGTATTTT,CSGARVLASDTQYF
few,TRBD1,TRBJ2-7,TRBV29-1,TGCAGCGTAGAGTTGACAGGGAACGAGCAGTACTTC,CSVELTGNEQYF
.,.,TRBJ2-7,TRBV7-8,TGTGCCAGCAGCTTATTTGGTTCAGCCTACGAGCAGTACTTC,CASSLFGSAYEQYF
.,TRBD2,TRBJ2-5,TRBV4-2,TGTGCCAGCAGCCAAGATAGGACTAGTCAAGAGACCCAGTACTTC,CASSQDRTSQETQYF
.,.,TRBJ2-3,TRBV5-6,TGTGCCAGCAGCTTGGGAGGAACGGGTTGGTTTAGCACAGATACGCAGTATTTT,CASSLGGTGWFSTDTQYF
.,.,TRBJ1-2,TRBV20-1,TGCAGTGCTGGACTGGGGGCGCGTGGCTACACCTTC,CSAGLGARGYTF
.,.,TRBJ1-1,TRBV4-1,TGCGCCAGCAGCCAAGAGCAAACGAGGCCCACTGAAGCTTTCTTT,CASSQEQTRPTEAFF
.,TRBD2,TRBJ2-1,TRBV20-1,TGCAGTGCTAGAGGGGCTAGCGGGAGAGGAAATGAGCAGTTCTTC,CSARGASGRGNEQFF
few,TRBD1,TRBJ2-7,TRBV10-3,TGTGCCATCAGTACAGGGGTCGAGCAGTACTTC,CAISTGVEQYF
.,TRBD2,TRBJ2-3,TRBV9,TGTGCCAACAGCCCTCCCGGGGGGACCACAGATACGCAGTATTTT,CANSPPGGTTDTQYF
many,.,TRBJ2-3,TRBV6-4,TGTGCCAGCAGTGACGGACCTAGCACAGATACGCAGTATTTT,CASSDGPSTDTQYF
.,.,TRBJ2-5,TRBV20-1,TGCAGTGCTGGAACTAGAATTGGGACCCAGTACTTC,CSAGTRIGTQYF
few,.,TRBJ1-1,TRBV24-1,TGTGCCACCAGTGATGGGTACACTGAAGCTTTCTTT,CATSDGYTEAFF
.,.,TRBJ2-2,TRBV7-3,TGTGCCTGCCGGCAGGGCCGGAACACCGGGGAGCTGTTTTTT,CACRQGRNTGELFF
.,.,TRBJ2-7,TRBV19,TGTGCCAGTAAAGATACGAGAACCTATTCCTACGAGCAGTACTTC,CASKDTRTYSYEQYF
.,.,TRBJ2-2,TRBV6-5,TGTGCCAGCTCGAGACACACGGACACCGGGGAGCTGTTTTTT,CASSRHTDTGELFF
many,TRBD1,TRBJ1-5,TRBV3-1,TGTGCCAGCAGCCAAGGACAGGGACGACAGCCCCAGCATTTT,CASSQGQGRQPQHF
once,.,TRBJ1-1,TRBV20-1,TGCAGTGCTAGAAAGCAGGGCACGAACACTGAAGCTTTCTTT,CSARKQGTNTEAFF
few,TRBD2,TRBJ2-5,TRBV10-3,TGTGCCATCAGTGAGTCTGAGCGGGGATTGGAGACCCAGTACTTC,CAISESERGLETQYF
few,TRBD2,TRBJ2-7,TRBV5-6,TGTGCCAGCAGCGAATCCGGGACTAGCGGGAATTACGAGCAGTACTTC,CASSESGTSGNYEQYF
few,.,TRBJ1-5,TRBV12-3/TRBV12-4,TGTGCCAGCAGGTTGGGGGCCAAAGGGAATCAGCCCCAGCATTTT,CASRLGAKGNQPQHF
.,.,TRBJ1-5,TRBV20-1,TGCAGTGCTAGAAGGGACACAAATCAGCCCCAGCATTTT,CSARRDTNQPQHF
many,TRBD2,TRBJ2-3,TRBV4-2,TGTGCCAGCAGCCAAGCTAGCGGGGGGGCCGCAGATACGCAGTATTTT,CASSQASGGAADTQYF
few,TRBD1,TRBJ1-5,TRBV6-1,TGTGCCAGCAGTCCGACAGGGGATGCTCAGCCCCAGCATTTT,CASSPTGDAQPQHF
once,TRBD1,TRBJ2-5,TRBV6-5,TGTGCCAGCAGTTATTCGGGGACAGGGGGCAGGGAGACCCAGTACTTC,CASSYSGTGGRETQYF